This TCR beta chain stems from a study of blood T cells in healthy people across ages. Turning to this clonotype: What it binds is unknown.

Trimming took off 4 bases at V and 6 bases at J, with 10 bases between the two ends. The germline CDR1 and CDR2 sequences are SGHDN and FVKESK. The CDR3 spans 12 residues. The second PCR ran roughly 7 to 12 cycles with a sample-barcoded 5' primer and J-beta primers. Template switching added a 12-random-nucleotide identifier to every cDNA molecule. TCRdb reanalysed the 5' RACE reads using MiXCR and keeps one entry per CDR3 protein. The table shows 800,000 to 950,000 distinct CDR3 sequences, with roughly 52% occurring only once. Findings and caveats of the study: Per million T cells, the diversity of TCR beta decreased roughly linearly as age advanced. Naive and antigen-experienced cells were not separated, limiting conclusive comparison.

The specimen sequenced was blood. The chain employs TRBV14 and TRBJ2-7; D is undetermined. The receptor's source is a man aged 25-40 years in good health. CDR3 bases: TGTGCCAGCAGCCGGGTTCCGACCGAGCAGTACTTC. It encodes CASSRVPTEQYF.